These 9 T cell receptor beta chains share one sample of origin, sequenced in a study of vaccination and CD4 T cells after COVID-19. Antigens of these TCRs are unknown. Treatment noted: roughly 10-day PBMC culture with coronavirus spike peptide pools or control peptides (ViraFEST assay). The Oncomine TCR Beta short-read assay sequenced DNA from cultured CD4+ T cells. TCRdb reanalysed the PCR reads using MiXCR and keeps one entry per CDR3 protein. The sample lists some 12,000 distinct CDR3 sequences, roughly three fifths occurring once. The sample was CD4+ T cells from blood, cultured in vitro, taken before SARS-CoV-2 vaccination. The receptors were gathered from a human donor who had recovered from COVID-19.

The rearrangement uses TRBV6-5 and TRBJ1-3; possible D gene TRBD1, 6 bases. Germline CDR1 MNHEY, CDR2 SVGAGI. V was cut by 2 bases and J by 8 bases, with 16 bases left in between. The CDR3 length is 15 residues. The CDR3 bases are TGTGCCAGCAGTTACAGCGGGGGCAGGGTAGACACCATATATTTT. Translation: CASSYSGGRVDTIYF.

The chain employs TRBV20-1 and TRBJ1-4, with a weak D call TRBD1 (5 bases). The ends were cut back, 3 bases at V and 8 bases at J, with 13 bases in the middle. The CDR3 has 13 residues. Germline-derived CDR1 and CDR2 are DFQATT and SNEGSKA (reference sequence). The CDR3 DNA follows: TGCAGTGCTAGTACAGACAGCCGAGAAAAACTGTTTTTT. Its translation: CSASTDSREKLFF.

In its sample, this clonotype was seen once. The gene calls are TRBV28 and TRBJ1-5; possible D gene TRBD1, 6 bases. This CDR3 contains 15 residues. Germline values: CDR1 MDHEN, CDR2 SYDVKM. Trimming removed 4 bases at V and 6 bases at J, with 16 bases between. The CDR3: CASSSTTGLVQPQHF. In DNA form, the CDR3 reads TGTGCCAGCAGTTCGACAACAGGGTTAGTTCAGCCCCAGCATTTT.

CDR3 protein: CASSYDRDGNQPQHF. The DNA of the CDR3 is TGTGCCAGCAGTTACGACCGGGACGGCAATCAGCCCCAGCATTTT. V gene TRBV6-5 combines with J gene TRBJ1-5; D may be TRBD1 (5 bases). V gave up 2 bases and J gave up 2 bases, with 10 bases separating them. The CDR3 has 15 residues. Germline values: CDR1 MNHEY, CDR2 SVGAGI.

This chain uses TRBV19 with TRBJ1-2; 8 bases are a match to TRBD1. J gave up 8 bases and V 4 bases, and 9 bases lay outside the gene matches. The CDR3 totals 14 residues. CDR1 and CDR2 from the germline V gene are LNHDA and SQIVND (reference sequence). CDR3 region: CASSKWTGPRGYTF. The CDR3 nucleotides read TGTGCCAGTAGTAAATGGACAGGGCCCCGCGGCTACACCTTC.

The chain carries TRBV7-9 and TRBJ1-1, with no clear D. V was cut by 3 bases and J by 1 base, with 9 bases left in between. Germline V CDR1 and CDR2: SEHNR, FQNEAQ (reference sequence). CDR3 length equals 14 residues. The CDR3 DNA follows: TGTGCCAGCAGCTTCGTACACCAGAACACTGAAGCTTTCTTT. It is translated as CASSFVHQNTEAFF. The entire variable domain, with the rest obtained from reference TRBV7-9 and TRBJ1-1, is as follows: DTGVSQNPRHKITKRGQNVTFRCDPISEHNRLYWYRQTLGQGPEFLTYFQNEAQLEKSRLLSDRFSAERPKGSFSTLEIQRTEQGDSAMYLCASSFVHQNTEAFFGQGTRLTVV.

V is TRBV19 and J is TRBJ1-2; weak D call: TRBD1 (6 bases). CDR3 size: 16 residues. Germline V gives CDR1 LNHDA, CDR2 SQIVND (reference sequence). The germline V and J ends were trimmed by 10 bases and 4 bases, with 25 bases remaining between them. CDR3 sequence: CAIMWSGTKGGYGYTF. The CDR3 DNA follows: TGTGCCATTATGTGGAGTGGGACAAAGGGAGGCTATGGCTACACCTTC.

This clonotype was seen only a few times. The rearrangement uses TRBV2 and TRBJ2-3; D gene ambiguous. This CDR3 has 13 residues. Germline CDR1 and CDR2: SNHLY and FYNNEI. Trimming shortened V by 5 bases and J by 0 bases, and 6 bases separated the two germline ends. CDR3 sequence: CASSLDSTDTQYF. CDR3 nucleotides: TGTGCCAGCAGTCTAGACAGCACAGATACGCAGTATTTT.

The V call is TRBV27, the J call TRBJ2-1, with D possibly matching TRBD1 (5 bases). This CDR3 has 15 amino acids. CDR1 MNHEY and CDR2 SMNVEV come from the germline V gene (reference sequence). Between the trimmed V and J ends, which lost 2 bases and 6 bases, there was a span of 14 bases. Here the CDR3 DNA reads TGTGCCAGCAGTTTAACTCAGGGTCTGGGCAATGAGCAGTTCTTC. This encodes CASSLTQGLGNEQFF.